Here is one T cell receptor beta chain with its context. The CDR3 is made up of 12 amino acids. Germline assignment: CDR1 LNHDA and CDR2 SQIVND (reference sequence). Trimming removed 6 bases from V and 4 bases from J, with 8 bases in between. Method: immunoSEQ multiplex PCR; TCRdb's copy keeps in-frame clones and lacks some. The table has 80,000 to 100,000 clones, about nine tenths seen once. The data originate from a study of T cell changes during pregnancy in multiple sclerosis. The receptor was isolated from a female donor in good health, enrolled as a control in a pregnancy study. The sequences come from peripheral blood, collected after pregnancy. The genes are TRBV19 and TRBJ2-3, with D possibly being TRBD2 (5 bases). The CDR3 loop is CASSTGADTQYF. The CDR3 bases are TGTGCCAGTAGCACCGGGGCAGATACGCAGTATTTT.